The present TCR beta chain was sequenced within a study of blood T cell repertoires in COVID-19. Overall study: Donors in the United States, Italy and Spain gave samples during acute or convalescent COVID-19.

Original handling: Researchers report that nucleated cell counts were estimated from reference gene primer amplification. The repertoire was sequenced with immunoSEQ multiplex PCR; TCRdb's copy has only in-frame clones and lacks some. That table supplies the V and J calls and clone size; D and trimming were determined from the DNA. The repertoire includes about 59,000 clones, less than 85% of them detected once, and around a tenth sits in the top ten. The germline V gene has CDR1 KGHSH and CDR2 LQKENI. Unmatched junction bases numbered 11, after V lost 3 bases and J lost 0 bases. The CDR3 length is 18 residues.

The rearrangement uses TRBV18 and TRBJ1-3; TRBD1 aligns across 7 bases. Specimen: peripheral blood. This clonotype was sampled from a human donor in a cohort sampled during active COVID-19. The DNA of the CDR3 is TGTGCCAGCTCACCCGCGACAACAGGGGTCGGCTCTGGAAACACCATATATTTT. It encodes CASSPATTGVGSGNTIYF.